This T cell receptor beta chain was retrieved from a study of T cell repertoires in cytomegalovirus infection. This clonotype has more than one count but fewer than ten. Its antigen is unidentified. Germline lookup yields CDR1 SGHTA and CDR2 FQGNSA. The V end lost 1 base, the J end lost 1 base, and 11 bases lay between the germline ends. The CDR3 totals 15 residues. TCRdb independently ran MiXCR on the reads; one entry per CDR3 protein. This sample has 640,000 or so distinct CDR3 sequences, with around 35% found just once. The TCR was taken from a human donor in good health (CMV status not recorded). Some clones in this sample may be carry-over from other donors' samples. Specimen: cultured PBMCs, collected from culture after CMV antigen stimulation. The chain couples TRBV7-2 to TRBJ2-7; D may correspond to TRBD1 or TRBD2 (5 bases each). DNA for the CDR3: TGTGCCAGCAGCTTAGGAGGGGTAAAGTCCTACGAGCAGTACTTC. It specifies CASSLGGVKSYEQYF.